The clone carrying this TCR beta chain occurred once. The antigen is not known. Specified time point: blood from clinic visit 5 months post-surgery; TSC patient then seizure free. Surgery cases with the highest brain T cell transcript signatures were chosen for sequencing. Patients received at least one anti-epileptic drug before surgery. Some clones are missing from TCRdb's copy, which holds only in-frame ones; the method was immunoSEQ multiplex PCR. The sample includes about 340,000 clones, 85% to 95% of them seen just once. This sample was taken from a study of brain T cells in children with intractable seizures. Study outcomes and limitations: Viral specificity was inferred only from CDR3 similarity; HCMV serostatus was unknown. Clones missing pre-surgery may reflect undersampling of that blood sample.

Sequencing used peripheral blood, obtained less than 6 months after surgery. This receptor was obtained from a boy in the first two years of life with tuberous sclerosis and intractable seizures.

The CDR3 is CASRNLVSVGSNQPQHF. CDR3 DNA: TGTGCCAGCAGGAACCTTGTCAGTGTGGGTAGCAATCAGCCCCAGCATTTT. The chain links TRBV28 to TRBJ1-5; D is ambiguous. The germline V gene has CDR1 MDHEN and CDR2 SYDVKM. The CDR3 is 17 amino acids. Trimming took 6 bases from V and 0 from J, leaving 18 bases between them.